This TCR beta chain was obtained from a study of blood T cell repertoires in COVID-19. Study-level background: T cells, B-cell-depleted T cells, or PBMCs supplied cDNA or gDNA.

A single count supports this clone. TCRdb's table, derived via immunoSEQ multiplex PCR, lists solely in-frame clones and lacks some. The table shows some 230,000 clones, with just over 85% occurring only once. J gave up 5 bases and V 1 base, and 9 bases lay outside the gene matches. The germline CDR1 and CDR2 sequences are SGHVS and FNYEAQ. This CDR3 is built from 17 residues. V is TRBV7-6 and J is TRBJ1-1, with TRBD1 matching 11 bases. The receptor was isolated from a man aged 25 to 40 who had recovered from COVID-19. Sequencing input: peripheral blood. The CDR3 region is CASSLGGTGGGRTEAFF. Here the CDR3 DNA reads TGTGCCAGCAGCTTAGGAGGGACAGGGGGGGGTCGGACTGAAGCTTTCTTT.